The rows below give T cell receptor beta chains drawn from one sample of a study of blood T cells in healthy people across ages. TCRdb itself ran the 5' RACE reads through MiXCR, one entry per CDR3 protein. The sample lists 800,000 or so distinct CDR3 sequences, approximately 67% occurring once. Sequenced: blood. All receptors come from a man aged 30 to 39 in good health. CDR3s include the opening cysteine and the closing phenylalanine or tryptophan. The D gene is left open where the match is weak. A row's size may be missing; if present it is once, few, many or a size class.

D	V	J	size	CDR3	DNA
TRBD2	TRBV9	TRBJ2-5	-	CASGGGGEETQYF	TGTGCCAGCGGGGGCGGGGGGGAAGAGACCCAGTACTTC
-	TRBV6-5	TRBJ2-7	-	CASSFDRSESYEQYF	TGTGCCAGCAGTTTCGACAGGTCAGAGTCCTACGAGCAGTACTTC
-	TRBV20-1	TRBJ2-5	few	CSARDHGGRRETQYF	TGCAGTGCTAGAGATCATGGAGGCAGACGAGAGACCCAGTACTTC
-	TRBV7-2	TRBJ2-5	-	CASSLGQRQYF	TGTGCCAGCAGCTTAGGGCAGCGACAGTACTTC
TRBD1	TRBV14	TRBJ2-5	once	CASSHDRGFGETQYF	TGTGCCAGCAGCCACGACAGGGGGTTCGGAGAGACCCAGTACTTC
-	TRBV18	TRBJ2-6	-	CASSPQWGLTSTASGANVLTF	TGTGCCAGCTCACCACAATGGGGGCTGACTTCCACAGCCTCTGGGGCCAACGTCCTGACTTTC
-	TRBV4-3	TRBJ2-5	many	CASSQEEAGSWEQYF	TGCGCCAGCAGCCAAGAGGAGGCCGGGTCTTGGGAGCAGTACTTC
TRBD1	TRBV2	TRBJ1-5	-	CASRPVDRGNQPQHF	TGTGCCAGCAGGCCGGTGGACAGGGGCAATCAGCCCCAGCATTTT
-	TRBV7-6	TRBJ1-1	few	CASSLNTNTEAFF	TGTGCCAGCAGCTTAAACACGAACACTGAAGCTTTCTTT
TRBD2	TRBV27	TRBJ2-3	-	CASSPGSRGGRGDTQYF	TGTGCCAGCAGTCCCGGATCCCGGGGGGGCCGAGGAGATACGCAGTATTTT
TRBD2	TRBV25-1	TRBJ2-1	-	CASSEAGSGDKNEQFF	TGTGCCAGCAGTGAAGCAGGTAGCGGGGATAAGAATGAGCAGTTCTTC
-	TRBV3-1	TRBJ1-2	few	CASSQGSYYGYTF	TGTGCCAGCAGCCAAGGGTCATACTATGGCTACACCTTC